One sample yielded the 16 T cell receptor beta chains listed below, sequenced in a study of blood T cell repertoires in COVID-19. Clones were sequenced by immunoSEQ multiplex PCR, and TCRdb holds only the in-frame ones, with some missing. Of some 93,000 clones listed, 86% are singletons. Sequenced: peripheral blood. The receptors originated from a woman at least 80 years old with acute or convalescent COVID-19.

This chain links TRBV10-3 with TRBJ1-2; D ambiguous. Looked up from germline, CDR1 is ENHRY and CDR2 is SYGVKD. The CDR3 loop spans 13 amino acids. Between the trimmed V and J ends, which lost 1 base and 3 bases, there was a span of 6 bases. The CDR3 loop reads CAISEYTDYGYTF. In DNA, the CDR3 is TGTGCCATCAGTGAGTATACGGACTATGGCTACACCTTC.

The J gene is TRBJ2-3, the V gene TRBV28, with TRBD1 matching over 11 bases. Germline V gene sequence: CDR1 MDHEN, CDR2 SYDVKM. J was trimmed by 3 bases and V by 4 bases; bases with no gene match: 3. The CDR3 spans 15 residues. The CDR3 protein is CASSYGTGGTDTQYF. The CDR3, as DNA: TGTGCCAGCAGTTATGGGACAGGGGGGACAGATACGCAGTATTTT.

The chain links TRBV29-1 to TRBJ2-3; 7 positions match TRBD2. Germline values: CDR1 SQVTM, CDR2 ANQGSEA. V dropped 0 bases and J dropped 0; count of bases not matched to a gene: 6. This CDR3 is built from 16 residues. The DNA for the CDR3 is TGCAGCGTTGAAGATGCGTCGCGGGGGAGCACAGATACGCAGTATTTT. It encodes CSVEDASRGSTDTQYF.

This clone came up once. The chain links TRBV29-1 to TRBJ2-1, with a tentative D call TRBD1 (6 bases). The CDR3 spans 11 residues. Trimming removed 7 bases at V and 7 bases at J, with 11 bases between. The germline V gene has CDR1 SQVTM and CDR2 ANQGSEA. The chain's CDR3 is CSGHTGNEQFF. The CDR3 region has the DNA TGCAGCGGACATACAGGGAATGAGCAGTTCTTC.

This sequence joins TRBV4-1 and TRBJ2-7, with 9 positions matching TRBD1. Germline values: CDR1 MGHRA, CDR2 YSYEKL. CDR3 size: 15 residues. V gave up 4 bases and J gave up 7 bases; unmatched junction bases: 11. The CDR3, as DNA: TGCGCCAGCAGCCCTCTGGGACAGGGCCTTGGAGAGCAGTACTTC. It yields the protein CASSPLGQGLGEQYF.

The genes are TRBV5-5 and TRBJ1-2; D is possibly TRBD1 (5 bases). The CDR3 is made up of 16 amino acids. V lost 4 bases and J 4 bases, leaving 20 bases between the germline ends. Germline lookup yields CDR1 SGHKS and CDR2 YYEKEE (reference sequence). The CDR3 is CASSLQGGVQSYGYTF. CDR3 nucleotide sequence: TGTGCCAGCAGCCTACAAGGAGGGGTACAGTCCTATGGCTACACCTTC. The variable domain in full, completed from reference TRBV5-5 and TRBJ1-2, reads DAGVTQSPTHLIKTRGQQVTLRCSPISGHKSVSWYQQVLGQGPQFIFQYYEKEERGRGNFPDRFSARQFPNYSSELNVNALLLGDSALYLCASSLQGGVQSYGYTFGSGTRLTVV.

The rearrangement uses TRBV5-1 and TRBJ2-7; TRBD1 is a possible D gene (6 bases). Per the germline V gene, CDR1 is SGHRS and CDR2 is YFSETQ. The CDR3 is made up of 14 amino acids. V gave up 4 bases and J gave up 4 bases, with 15 bases separating them. The CDR3 sequence: CASSPGQLFYEQYF. Written as DNA, the CDR3 is TGCGCCAGCAGCCCCGGACAGCTTTTTTACGAGCAGTACTTC. Variable domain in full (rest from reference TRBV5-1 and TRBJ2-7): KAGVTQTPRYLIKTRGQQVTLSCSPISGHRSVSWYQQTPGQGLQFLFEYFSETQRNKGNFPGRFSGRQFSNSRSEMNVSTLELGDSALYLCASSPGQLFYEQYFGPGTRLTVT.

CDR3 region: CASSLRGTSVETQYF. The CDR3 bases are TGTGCCAGCAGCTTAAGGGGGACTAGCGTGGAGACCCAGTACTTC. This chain connects TRBV7-3 to TRBJ2-5, with TRBD2 matching 10 bases. Germline loops: CDR1 SGHTA, CDR2 FQGTGA. The CDR3 is 15 residues long. Trimming at V came to 1 base and at J to 5 bases, leaving 4 bases not matched to a gene. Full variable domain (outside the CDR3, taken from reference TRBV7-3 and TRBJ2-5): GAGVSQTPSNKVTEKGKYVELRCDPISGHTALYWYRQSLGQGPEFLIYFQGTGAADDSGLPNDRFFAVRPEGSVSTLKIQRTERGDSAVYLCASSLRGTSVETQYFGPGTRLLVL.

This clone has more than one count but fewer than ten. This chain uses TRBV7-2 with TRBJ2-7, with TRBD2 matching 9 bases. The CDR3 covers 17 residues. V was clipped by 1 base and J by 2 bases; unmatched bases: 9. Germline V gene lookup returns CDR1 SGHTA and CDR2 FQGNSA. CDR3 sequence reads: CASSLVMPASGAYEQYF. In DNA, the CDR3 is TGTGCCAGCAGCTTAGTGATGCCGGCTAGCGGGGCCTACGAGCAGTACTTC.

The chain recombines TRBV2 with TRBJ2-5; perhaps TRBD1 as D (5 bases). The germline CDR1 and CDR2 sequences are SNHLY and FYNNEI. The CDR3 sequence is 14 residues long. The germline V and J ends were trimmed by 3 bases and 7 bases, with 15 bases remaining between them. CDR3 in amino acids: CASSDNRPGRTQYF. CDR3 coding DNA: TGTGCCAGCAGTGATAACAGGCCGGGTCGGACCCAGTACTTC. Combining the CDR3 with reference TRBV2 and TRBJ2-5 gives the whole variable domain EPEVTQTPSHQVTQMGQEVILRCVPISNHLYFYWYRQILGQKVEFLVSFYNNEISEKSEIFDDQFSVERPDGSNFTLKIRSTKLEDSAMYFCASSDNRPGRTQYFGPGTRLLVL.

V gene TRBV15 combines with J gene TRBJ1-1; no firm D call. The CDR3 contains 15 residues. V lost 1 base and J lost 5, with 14 bases in between. CDR1 is LNHNV, CDR2 YYDKDF, per germline (reference sequence). The CDR3 DNA sequence: TGTGCCACCAGCAGAGGTAAAGGTTGGGCGACTGAAGCTTTCTTT. As protein: CATSRGKGWATEAFF. Based on the CDR3 plus reference TRBV15 and TRBJ1-1, the full variable domain is DAMVIQNPRYQVTQFGKPVTLSCSQTLNHNVMYWYQQKSSQAPKLLFHYYDKDFNNEADTPDNFQSRRPNTSFCFLDIRSPGLGDTAMYLCATSRGKGWATEAFFGQGTRLTVV.

The chain uses TRBV19 and TRBJ1-5, with 7 nucleotides matching TRBD1. Per the germline V gene, CDR1 is LNHDA and CDR2 is SQIVND (reference sequence). CDR3 length: 14 amino acids. Losses at the gene ends were 7 bases for V and 10 bases for J; bases not matched to a gene: 13. DNA for the CDR3: TGTGCCAGTACGGGCGAGGGGGCAAGGTTTCCCCAGCATTTT. Encoded protein: CASTGEGARFPQHF.

The chain carries TRBV29-1 and TRBJ1-3; 9 nucleotides match TRBD1. The CDR3 covers 13 residues. Per germline, CDR1 SQVTM and CDR2 ANQGSEA. Losses at the gene ends were 7 bases for V and 3 bases for J; bases not matched to a gene: 4. DNA for the CDR3: TGCAGCGCGTCGGGACAGGGTGGAAACACCATATATTTT. Residues: CSASGQGGNTIYF.

In this sample, this clone turned up once. One end of the junction varies from germline; a read error may be responsible. The chain links TRBV6-6 to TRBJ2-4; D may be TRBD2 (6 bases). Per germline, CDR1 MNHNY and CDR2 SVGAGI (reference sequence). CDR3 length: 16 residues. CDR3 sequence reads: CASSLGTGAKGNIQYF. The CDR3 DNA follows: TGTGCCAGCAGTTTGGGGACTGGGGCTAAGGGGAACATTCAGTACTTT.

This clone has just one count. V usage is TRBV10-3 and J usage is TRBJ1-3; 7 bases fit TRBD1. The ends lost 6 bases at V and 4 bases at J; junction bases unmatched: 15. Germline CDR1 is ENHRY and CDR2 is SYGVKD. There are 17 residues in the CDR3. The CDR3: CAISPGQYLSTGNTIYF. The CDR3 DNA follows: TGTGCCATCAGCCCGGGACAGTATCTTTCTACCGGAAACACCATATATTTT.

The rearrangement joins TRBV2 to TRBJ1-2; 8 nucleotides agree with TRBD1. The J segment lost 7 bases and the V segment lost 4 bases, leaving 2 bases of the junction unmatched. This CDR3 contains 12 residues. CDR1 SNHLY and CDR2 FYNNEI come from the germline V gene. CDR3 coding DNA: TGTGCCAGCAGTGGGACAGGGCTTGGCTACACCTTC. This codes for CASSGTGLGYTF.